Below are 21 T cell receptor beta chains sequenced from a single sample in a study of control samples from healthy donors and cancer patients. TCRdb's table, derived via immunoSEQ multiplex PCR, lists solely in-frame clones and lacks some. The data show approximately 210,000 clones, with approximately 91% seen just once and over 1.5% held by the top ten. The sample comprised blood. These receptors all come from a man younger than 45 in good health.

This clone was detected only a few times. This sequence joins TRBV24-1 and TRBJ1-2; D remains unclear. There are 13 residues in the CDR3. Trimming stripped 0 bases from V and 3 bases from J, with 4 bases between. From germline, CDR1 is KGHDR and CDR2 SFDVKD. CDR3: CATSDLGDYGYTF. CDR3 bases: TGTGCCACCAGTGATTTGGGGGACTATGGCTACACCTTC.

The chain combines TRBV12-3 or TRBV12-4 with TRBJ1-2; the D gene is possibly TRBD1 (5 bases). The CDR3 totals 11 residues. Trimming removed 8 bases at V and 5 bases at J, with 9 bases between. Written as DNA, the CDR3 is TGTGCCAGCTCGGGGCGGTATGGCTACACCTTC. Protein: CASSGRYGYTF.

The chain uses TRBV19 and TRBJ1-5, with a possible D match to TRBD1 (6 bases). The CDR3 is 14 amino acids. Germline V CDR1 and CDR2: LNHDA, SQIVND (reference sequence). Trimming stripped 8 bases from V and 2 bases from J, with 13 bases between. The CDR3 reads CASGTAGGNQPQHF. In DNA form, the CDR3 reads TGTGCCAGTGGGACCGCAGGGGGCAATCAGCCCCAGCATTTT. The full variable domain, in which reference TRBV19 and TRBJ1-5 provide the parts outside the CDR3, is DGGITQSPKYLFRKEGQNVTLSCEQNLNHDAMYWYRQDPGQGLRLIYYSQIVNDFQKGDIAEGYSVSREKKESFPLTVTSAQKNPTAFYLCASGTAGGNQPQHFGDGTRLSIL.

V gene TRBV5-4 combines with J gene TRBJ2-1; the D is unclear. The ends were cut back, 0 bases at V and 0 bases at J, with 7 bases in the middle. CDR1 SGHNT and CDR2 YYREEE come from the germline V gene (reference sequence). This CDR3 spans 15 amino acids. The CDR3 is CASSLGGPSYNEQFF. CDR3 coding DNA: TGTGCCAGCAGCTTGGGCGGACCCTCCTACAATGAGCAGTTCTTC.

This clone has more than one count but fewer than ten. The chain carries TRBV4-1 and TRBJ1-5, with D tentatively TRBD1 (6 bases). Germline V CDR1 and CDR2: MGHRA, YSYEKL. Trimming pared 0 bases from V and 3 bases from J, leaving 12 bases between. CDR3 length: 16 amino acids. In DNA, the CDR3 is TGCGCCAGCAGCCAAGATGGGACATTATTCAATCAGCCCCAGCATTTT. Encoded protein: CASSQDGTLFNQPQHF.

The chain uses TRBV10-3 and TRBJ2-1; tentative D call: TRBD2 (6 bases). V lost 1 base to trimming and J lost 0 bases, with 16 bases between them. The CDR3 length is 18 residues. The germline V gene encodes CDR1 ENHRY and CDR2 SYGVKD. DNA for the CDR3: TGTGCCATCAGTGAGTGGGGGTTTAGCGGAACCTCCTACAATGAGCAGTTCTTC. Protein product: CAISEWGFSGTSYNEQFF.

The chain couples TRBV21-1 to TRBJ1-3; TRBD1, the D gene given by the table, was not confirmed from the DNA. TRBV21-1 is tagged as a pseudogene. This CDR3 has 15 residues. This chain's CDR3 is CASSGTGAFDYTIYF. DNA for the CDR3: TGTGCCAGCAGCGGGACAGGGGCCTTCGACTACACCATATATTTT.

The chain uses TRBV5-1 and TRBJ2-7; 8 bases line up with TRBD1. The length of the CDR3 is 14 residues. Germline assignment: CDR1 SGHRS and CDR2 YFSETQ. V shed 4 bases and J 2 bases; nucleotides not matched to a gene: 5. The CDR3: CASSAGGQAYEQYF. The CDR3 nucleotides read TGCGCCAGCAGCGCTGGGGGACAGGCCTACGAGCAGTACTTC.

The genes are TRBV10-2 and TRBJ2-7; 9 bases agree with TRBD2. The germline V gene has CDR1 WSHSY and CDR2 SAAADI. V dropped 3 bases and J dropped 3; count of bases not matched to a gene: 9. CDR3 size: 16 residues. CDR3 in amino acids: CASSELGLAGGYEQYF. In nucleotides, the CDR3 is TGCGCCAGCAGTGAATTGGGACTAGCAGGTGGCTACGAGCAGTACTTC.

The chain employs TRBV3-1 (or the pseudogene TRBV3-2) and TRBJ2-7; no clear D gene. Germline V gene data show CDR1 as LGHDT and CDR2 as YNNKEL (reference sequence). The CDR3 spans 12 residues. Trimming removed 1 base from V and 3 bases from J, with 4 bases in between. CDR3 protein: CASSQVNYEQYF. CDR3 DNA: TGTGCCAGCAGCCAAGTGAACTACGAGCAGTACTTC.

The chain couples TRBV19 to TRBJ2-4, with a tentative D call TRBD1 (5 bases). V lost 4 bases to trimming and J lost 6 bases, with 10 bases between them. The CDR3 totals 13 residues. CDR1 is LNHDA, CDR2 SQIVND, per germline (reference sequence). The CDR3 nucleotides are TGTGCCAGTAGTACCCCAGACAGAAACATTCAGTACTTC. Translation gives CASSTPDRNIQYF.

The rearrangement joins TRBV2 to TRBJ1-1; no reliable D call. The V end was cut by 3 bases, the J end by 7 bases, with 12 bases between. CDR3 size: 13 residues. CDR1 and CDR2 from the germline V gene are SNHLY and FYNNEI. The CDR3 protein is CASSERGSDEAFF. As DNA, the CDR3 is TGTGCCAGCAGTGAGAGAGGGTCTGATGAAGCTTTCTTT. Drawing the rest from reference TRBV2 and TRBJ1-1, the complete variable domain is EPEVTQTPSHQVTQMGQEVILRCVPISNHLYFYWYRQILGQKVEFLVSFYNNEISEKSEIFDDQFSVERPDGSNFTLKIRSTKLEDSAMYFCASSERGSDEAFFGQGTRLTVV.

The V gene is TRBV20-1, the J gene TRBJ2-1; D remains ambiguous. The CDR3 has 11 residues. The germline CDR1 and CDR2 sequences are DFQATT and SNEGSKA (reference sequence). Trimming took off 2 bases at V and 9 bases at J, with 8 bases between the two ends. The CDR3 region is CSARNQLEQFF. In DNA form, the CDR3 reads TGCAGTGCTAGAAACCAGCTTGAGCAGTTCTTC.

The chain couples TRBV30 to TRBJ2-2; no clear D gene. Germline assignment: CDR1 GTSNPN and CDR2 SVGIG (reference sequence). The V gene lost 4 bases and the J gene lost 5 bases, with 11 bases spanning the gap. The CDR3 loop spans 13 amino acids. In nucleotides, the CDR3 is TGTGCCTGGAATTATGGTCGTACCGGGGAGCTGTTTTTT. It translates to CAWNYGRTGELFF.

This rearrangement joins TRBV6-5 to TRBJ1-2; TRBD1 matches at 7 bases. This CDR3 is 14 amino acids long. The V gene's germline CDR1 is MNHEY and CDR2 SVGAGI. V lost 9 bases and J lost 0; bases outside the gene matches: 7. In DNA form, the CDR3 reads TGTGCCAGTAGACAGGGCCATACTAACTATGGCTACACCTTC. Translation: CASRQGHTNYGYTF.

The chain recombines TRBV24-1 with TRBJ2-5, with D perhaps matching TRBD1 (6 bases). Trimming removed 4 bases at V and 2 bases at J, with 16 bases between. This CDR3 has 16 residues. The V gene's germline CDR1 is KGHDR and CDR2 SFDVKD. In DNA form, the CDR3 reads TGTGCCACCAGTGACCAACCCGGGACAAATCAAGAGACCCAGTACTTC. Translation gives CATSDQPGTNQETQYF.

Details on this clone: Within the sample, other DNA sequences also encode this same CDR3. The chain joins TRBV29-1 to TRBJ2-6; D gene uncertain. There are 13 residues in the CDR3. Germline V CDR1 and CDR2: SQVTM, ANQGSEA. V lost 4 bases and J lost 1, with 5 bases in between. Written as DNA, the CDR3 is TGCAGCGTTGCTGTTTCTGGGGCCAACGTCCTGACTTTC. Translation gives CSVAVSGANVLTF.

The chain combines TRBV4-1 with TRBJ2-7; D gene ambiguous. Germline CDR1 MGHRA, CDR2 YSYEKL. V was cut by 1 base and J by 5 bases, with 12 bases left in between. The CDR3 consists of 14 residues. The CDR3 sequence is CASSQGVAPNEQYF. The CDR3 coding sequence is TGCGCCAGCAGCCAAGGTGTAGCTCCAAACGAGCAGTACTTC.

The J gene is TRBJ1-2, the V gene TRBV14; 9 bases map to TRBD1. The J segment lost 0 bases and the V segment lost 4 bases, leaving 3 bases of the junction unmatched. This CDR3 has 15 residues. Germline V CDR1 and CDR2: SGHDN, FVKESK. The CDR3 spells CASSRNRGPNYGYTF. The CDR3 coding sequence is TGTGCCAGCAGCCGCAACAGGGGGCCTAACTATGGCTACACCTTC.

This rearrangement joins TRBV6-5 to TRBJ2-2; D gene unclear. Germline V CDR1 and CDR2: MNHEY, SVGAGI. CDR3 length: 15 residues. V was shortened by 6 bases and J by 4 bases, with 15 bases between the two germline ends. This chain's CDR3 is CASRKDLIFTGELFF. The CDR3, as DNA: TGTGCCAGCAGGAAGGACCTGATCTTCACCGGGGAGCTGTTTTTT.

This rearrangement joins TRBV7-2 to TRBJ2-7; 8 bases align to TRBD1. J lost 7 bases, V lost 0 bases, and 11 bases had no gene match. Germline values: CDR1 SGHTA, CDR2 FQGNSA. This CDR3 contains 16 residues. This CDR3 reads CASSLAYIQGGREQYF. The CDR3 coding sequence is TGTGCCAGCAGCTTAGCGTACATACAGGGGGGACGAGAGCAGTACTTC.